This is a list of T cell receptor beta chains from one sample in a study of human T cells and chemical hapten exposure. TCRdb re-derived calls from the RACE reads in MiXCR, one entry per CDR3 protein. The data contain some 50,000 distinct CDR3 sequences, about 9% of them singletons. The source material was whole blood, sampled in connection with sensitization to the hapten diphenylcyclopropenone (DPC). These receptors all come from a middle-aged woman with alopecia areata. Some clones in this sample may be carry-over from other donors' samples. CDR3s include the opening cysteine and the closing phenylalanine or tryptophan. The order of the fields is V gene, CDR3 protein.

TRBV2 | CASRPSSGSDTQYF
TRBV6-4 | CASSPGTGKANEKLFF
TRBV14 | CASSQVNRVDGYTF
TRBV28 | CASTGARNYGYTF
TRBV6-2/TRBV6-3 | CASRVSGSGQPQHF
TRBV28 | CASNRMGEKNEKLFF
TRBV7-2 | CASSLGVRGNSGANVLTF
TRBV3-1 | CASSPVSGDRSEAFF
TRBV11-2 | CASSHGLAGDQETQYF
TRBV7-9 | CASSLALGTVSSGNTIYF
TRBV11-2 | CASSLGLQAPLYGYTF
TRBV9 | CASSFRQGQGYTF
TRBV4-1 | CASSQDPAGRSDGYTF
TRBV29-1 | CSGSSGGIYEQYF
TRBV2 | CASSGGLAPTDTQYF
TRBV29-1 | CSVARGNRFPSYGYTF
TRBV29-1 | CSVERSPGDEQYF
TRBV7-9 | CASSEPIQETQYF
TRBV6-5 | CASSETQGNTEAFF